In this sample, the clone carrying this TCR beta chain turned up a few times. This entry comes from a study of blood T cell repertoires in COVID-19. Overall study context: PBMCs, B-cell-depleted T cells, or T cells provided the cDNA or gDNA that made up the material.

Germline CDR1 and CDR2: MGHRA and YSYEKL. The V segment lost 0 bases and the J segment 0 bases; nucleotides outside the gene matches: 1. The CDR3 has 15 residues. Profiled with immunoSEQ multiplex PCR; TCRdb holds only in-frame clones, not every one. This repertoire shows over 80,000 clones, roughly 75% found once; its top ten account for about 4.2%. This sequence joins TRBV4-1 and TRBJ1-1; 7 bases match TRBD1. This sequence originates from a woman between 50 and 59 years old with acute or convalescent COVID-19. Specimen: peripheral blood. As DNA, the CDR3 is TGCGCCAGCAGCCAAGAAGGACAGGTGAACACTGAAGCTTTCTTT. It translates to CASSQEGQVNTEAFF.